These T cell receptor beta chains were read from a single sample in a study of shared clonotypes between healthy human individuals. Here immunoSEQ multiplex PCR was the method, and the copy in TCRdb shows in-frame clones only, minus some. In the table there are about 680,000 clones, roughly 73% of which are singletons. The sample was memory CD4+ T cells sorted from blood. The receptors stem from a woman in her twenties or thirties in good health. The CDR3 runs from the conserved cysteine through the conserved F or W. The order of the fields is D gene, clone size, CDR3 length, V gene, J gene, CDR3 protein, CDR3 DNA. A D gene is named only where the DNA matches it firmly. The size field is filled for only some rows; it gives once, few, many or a size class.

>NA|NA|16|TRBV5-6|TRBJ2-2
CASSQRDLGNTGELFF
TGTGCCAGCAGCCAACGGGACTTAGGAAACACCGGGGAGCTGTTTTTT
>TRBD2|NA|17|TRBV5-1|TRBJ2-7
CASSAGRASGTSGEQYF
TGCGCCAGCAGCGCCGGAAGGGCTAGCGGGACTAGTGGGGAGCAGTACTTC
>NA|few|14|TRBV2|TRBJ2-6
CASSRESGANVLTF
TGTGCCAGCAGTAGGGAATCTGGGGCCAACGTCCTGACTTTC
>NA|NA|15|TRBV10-3|TRBJ1-1
CAIRKQGPEDTEAFF
TGTGCCATCAGGAAACAGGGACCGGAGGACACTGAAGCTTTCTTT
>TRBD1|NA|14|TRBV2|TRBJ2-1
CASSGQGSYNEQFF
TGTGCCAGCAGTGGACAGGGATCCTACAATGAGCAGTTCTTC
>NA|few|13|TRBV27|TRBJ2-7
CASSFEGLGEQYF
TGTGCCAGCAGTTTCGAGGGACTCGGCGAGCAGTACTTC
>TRBD1|NA|16|TRBV19|TRBJ1-5
CASSIPGTGGFQPQHF
TGTGCCAGTAGTATTCCGGGGACAGGGGGATTTCAGCCCCAGCATTTT
>TRBD1|NA|17|TRBV15|TRBJ2-1
CATSGLIQGASYVEQFF
TGTGCCACCAGCGGATTGATCCAGGGGGCATCGTACGTTGAGCAGTTCTTC
>TRBD2|NA|15|TRBV28|TRBJ2-1
CASKLGGLATNEQFF
TGTGCCAGCAAGTTGGGAGGGCTAGCGACCAATGAGCAGTTCTTC
>TRBD2|NA|15|TRBV10-3|TRBJ2-5
CAIRSASGSQETQYF
TGTGCCATCAGATCTGCTAGCGGAAGCCAAGAGACCCAGTACTTC
>TRBD1|NA|13|TRBV25-1|TRBJ1-1
CASSESGQGEAFF
TGTGCCAGCAGTGAATCGGGACAGGGTGAAGCTTTCTTT
>NA|NA|14|TRBV28|TRBJ2-5
CASSLETQLGTQYF
TGTGCCAGCAGTCTCGAAACTCAGCTGGGGACCCAGTACTTC
>TRBD2|NA|14|TRBV28|TRBJ2-7
CASSSGLAGREQYF
TGTGCCAGCAGTTCCGGACTAGCGGGACGCGAGCAGTACTTC
>TRBD2|NA|14|TRBV29-1|TRBJ2-5
CSGSTSASQETQYF
TGCAGCGGATCCACTAGCGCCTCACAAGAGACCCAGTACTTC
>TRBD2|NA|14|TRBV7-6|TRBJ2-7
CASSSTSDFDEQYF
TGTGCCAGCAGCTCAACTAGCGACTTTGACGAGCAGTACTTC
>NA|NA|13|TRBV28|TRBJ2-7
CASSPTGYGEQYF
TGTGCCAGCAGTCCCACAGGGTATGGCGAGCAGTACTTC
>NA|once|15|TRBV28|TRBJ2-6
CASRGGHSGANVLTF
TGTGCCAGCAGGGGGGGACACTCTGGGGCCAACGTCCTGACTTTC
>NA|once|13|TRBV19|TRBJ1-4
CASGEGVGEKLFF
TGTGCCAGCGGGGAAGGCGTCGGGGAAAAACTGTTTTTT
>NA|few|19|TRBV30|TRBJ2-7
CAWSVPGQTLQGSPYEQYF
TGTGCCTGGAGTGTACCGGGACAAACGTTACAAGGGTCTCCCTACGAGCAGTACTTC
>TRBD2|NA|14|TRBV5-4|TRBJ2-7
CASSAGTSVREQYF
TGTGCCAGCAGCGCCGGGACTAGCGTTCGCGAGCAGTACTTC
>TRBD1|NA|13|TRBV7-9|TRBJ1-5
CASSGTERQPQHF
TGTGCCAGCAGTGGGACAGAAAGACAGCCCCAGCATTTT
>NA|NA|14|TRBV18|TRBJ1-2
CASGGTGTNYGYTF
TGTGCCAGCGGGGGGACCGGCACTAACTATGGCTACACCTTC
>TRBD2|few|14|TRBV2|TRBJ2-2
CASSERESTGELFF
TGTGCCAGCAGTGAGCGGGAGAGCACCGGGGAGCTGTTTTTT
>NA|NA|17|TRBV5-1|TRBJ2-7
CASRALPTAGDSYEQYF
TGCGCCAGCAGAGCATTACCTACAGCGGGCGACTCCTACGAGCAGTACTTC
>NA|NA|13|TRBV6-1|TRBJ2-5
CASMSGTQETQYF
TGTGCCAGCATGTCCGGAACCCAAGAGACCCAGTACTTC
>TRBD2|NA|18|TRBV10-1|TRBJ2-7
CASPGGTSGPGGPYEQYF
TGCGCCAGCCCCGGGGGGACTAGCGGCCCAGGGGGTCCCTACGAGCAGTACTTC
>TRBD2|NA|13|TRBV5-1|TRBJ2-7
CASSLGEGYEQYF
TGCGCCAGCAGCTTGGGGGAGGGCTACGAGCAGTACTTC
>TRBD2|NA|15|TRBV9|TRBJ2-7
CASSVGISGFYEQYF
TGTGCCAGCAGCGTAGGTATTAGCGGGTTCTACGAGCAGTACTTC
>TRBD1|NA|15|TRBV6-1|TRBJ2-5
CASSEAPDRGKTQYF
TGTGCCAGCAGTGAAGCCCCGGACAGGGGGAAGACCCAGTACTTC
>NA|NA|13|TRBV30|TRBJ1-2
CAWSGSLGYGYTF
TGTGCCTGGAGTGGAAGTCTGGGCTATGGCTACACCTTC
>NA|NA|15|TRBV19|TRBJ2-1
CASSARDTSYNEQFF
TGTGCCAGTAGTGCCCGGGACACGTCCTACAATGAGCAGTTCTTC
>NA|NA|12|TRBV9|TRBJ2-1
CASSVEGNEQFF
TGTGCCAGCAGCGTAGAAGGAAATGAGCAGTTCTTC
>TRBD2|NA|14|TRBV25-1|TRBJ2-1
CASSRGDYHNEQFF
TGTGCCAGCAGTCGGGGGGACTATCACAATGAGCAGTTCTTC
>TRBD1|NA|14|TRBV13|TRBJ2-1
CASSYRTGSREQFF
TGTGCCAGCAGCTACCGGACAGGGTCGCGTGAGCAGTTCTTC
>TRBD2|once|15|TRBV6-5|TRBJ2-1
CASSYGGRAGNEQFF
TGTGCCAGCAGTTACGGCGGGAGGGCCGGCAATGAGCAGTTCTTC
>NA|NA|17|TRBV19|TRBJ1-5
CASSVGHTGTPKQPQHF
TGTGCCAGTAGTGTGGGACATACCGGGACCCCGAAGCAGCCCCAGCATTTT
>NA|once|13|TRBV11-3|TRBJ1-5
CASSSLIDQPQHF
TGTGCCAGCAGCTCCCTCATTGATCAGCCCCAGCATTTT
>NA|NA|16|TRBV28|TRBJ2-7
CASSLSAGKFSYEQYF
TGTGCCAGCAGTTTATCGGCAGGAAAATTCTCCTACGAGCAGTACTTC
>TRBD1|NA|15|TRBV6-6|TRBJ2-2
CASSLRTGNTGELFF
TGTGCCAGCAGCCTAAGGACAGGGAACACCGGGGAGCTGTTTTTT
>NA|NA|16|TRBV6-1|TRBJ2-2
CASSEGKSTVPGELFF
TGTGCCAGCAGTGAAGGGAAATCTACAGTTCCCGGGGAGCTGTTTTTT
>TRBD1|NA|14|TRBV5-1|TRBJ2-3
CASTAGQGTDTQYF
TGCGCCAGCACCGCGGGACAGGGGACAGATACGCAGTATTTT
>NA|NA|14|TRBV6-5|TRBJ1-1
CASSYSGVGTEAFF
TGTGCCAGCAGTTACTCCGGGGTGGGGACTGAAGCTTTCTTT
>NA|NA|17|TRBV2|TRBJ1-3
CASSEANSRRSGNTIYF
TGTGCCAGCAGTGAAGCGAACTCCCGGAGATCTGGAAACACCATATATTTT
>NA|NA|17|TRBV4-1|TRBJ2-1
CASSQELVGAPGNEQFF
TGCGCCAGCAGCCAAGAACTGGTGGGAGCCCCCGGGAATGAGCAGTTCTTC
>TRBD2|once|14|TRBV5-6|TRBJ2-3
CASSLGDYTDTQYF
TGTGCCAGCAGCTTAGGGGACTACACAGATACGCAGTATTTT
>TRBD1|NA|14|TRBV19|TRBJ1-4
CASRDRGRNEKLFF
TGTGCCAGTAGAGACAGGGGCCGTAATGAAAAACTGTTTTTT
>TRBD1|few|15|TRBV7-2|TRBJ1-2
CASSFLPGGVAGYTF
TGTGCCAGCAGCTTCCTCCCAGGGGGCGTTGCTGGCTACACCTTC
>NA|NA|14|TRBV27|TRBJ2-7
CASSLTGTPYEQYF
TGTGCCAGCAGTTTAACAGGGACCCCCTACGAGCAGTACTTC
>NA|once|14|TRBV5-6|TRBJ2-7
CASSNRDGTYEQYF
TGTGCCAGCAGCAACCGGGACGGGACCTACGAGCAGTACTTC
>TRBD1|NA|18|TRBV7-8|TRBJ1-4
CASSFDRVLVGRNEKLFF
TGTGCCAGCAGCTTCGACAGGGTTCTAGTGGGCCGTAATGAAAAACTGTTTTTT
>NA|many|17|TRBV4-1|TRBJ1-1
CASSVVNLGFVDAEAFF
TGCGCCAGCAGCGTCGTCAACTTAGGGTTCGTCGACGCTGAAGCTTTCTTT
>NA|NA|15|TRBV11-2|TRBJ2-5
CASSFGQGYGETQYF
TGTGCCAGCAGCTTTGGGCAGGGATACGGGGAGACCCAGTACTTC